This entry describes one T cell receptor beta chain. Its antigen is undetermined. These data belong to a study of graft-versus-host responses after intestinal transplantation. About the study: Grafts that recipients had were multivisceral, liver-intestinal, or isolated intestinal transplants. Anti-thymocyte globulin induction preceded around 3 years of tacrolimus and steroid maintenance in all recipients.

The germline V gene encodes CDR1 SGHTS and CDR2 YDEGEE. Trimming took 4 bases from V and 3 from J; bases not matched to a gene: 4. The CDR3 loop spans 14 amino acids. This table comes from immunoSEQ multiplex PCR, and its TCRdb copy is limited to in-frame clones, with some not included. The repertoire holds some 96,000 clones, with about 88% as singletons. Study-wide points: Researchers found GvH clones in recipient marrow, and some showed up first in ileum or blood.

The specimen comprised unstimulated CD4+ T cells sorted from spleen or lymph node cells, sampled before transplant. This receptor was obtained from a human donor who was the organ donor for an intestinal transplant. The chain has TRBV5-8 and TRBJ1-5; 7 bases align to TRBD1. CDR3 region: CASSEDRVNQPQHF. DNA of the CDR3: TGTGCCAGCAGCGAAGACAGGGTCAATCAGCCCCAGCATTTT.